This T cell receptor (beta chain) was observed in a study of cytomegalovirus exposure and HLA in healthy donors. Across the study: From donors who were HLA-typed, an early data release held 80 million or so unique TCRs.

The table lists this clone with a few counts. Its matching antigen is unknown. The PCR made use of 60 Vbeta and 13 Jbeta primers. The assay was immunoSEQ multiplex PCR, and TCRdb's table has in-frame clones only and misses some. The data hold 100,000 to 150,000 clones, with about 70% observed a single time. Study-wide points: Association of 16,951 TCR beta sequences with HLA alleles was found at 0.05 false discovery rate in a later analysis. Later, an analysis found that common viral pathogens appeared to be linked with several of the most significant clusters. In vitro checks showed that a few CMV-associated chains really do target CMV antigens.

There are 16 residues in the CDR3. Losses at the gene ends were 4 bases for V and 5 bases for J; bases not matched to a gene: 7. CDR1 SGHRS and CDR2 YFSETQ come from the germline V gene. The TCR comes from a woman aged 55-75 years in good health and CMV-seropositive. The chain couples TRBV5-1 to TRBJ1-4; 11 bases line up with TRBD1. The specimen sequenced was PBMCs. CDR3 sequence reads: CASSAGTGGGNEKLFF. In DNA form, the CDR3 reads TGCGCCAGCAGCGCCGGGACAGGGGGGGGGAATGAAAAACTGTTTTTT.